Following are 21 T cell receptor beta chains from one sample sequenced in a study of cytomegalovirus exposure and HLA in healthy donors. The PCR employed 60 Vbeta primers together with 13 Jbeta primers. The repertoire was sequenced with immunoSEQ multiplex PCR; TCRdb's copy has only in-frame clones and lacks some. Among fewer than 200,000 clones listed, around 79% were seen once. The specimen was PBMCs. These receptors all stem from a woman in her thirties or forties in good health and CMV-seronegative.

The V call is TRBV28, the J call TRBJ2-7; 9 nucleotides match TRBD2. From germline, CDR1 is MDHEN and CDR2 SYDVKM. The CDR3 spans 13 residues. The V and J ends lost 8 bases and 1 base, in that order; junction bases with no gene match: 3. CDR3 nucleotides: TGTGCCAGCGGAGCGGGAGGTTCCTACGAGCAGTACTTC. This translates into CASGAGGSYEQYF.

The gene calls are TRBV28 and TRBJ2-3, with D possibly TRBD1 on 9 matching bases. Per germline, CDR1 MDHEN and CDR2 SYDVKM. The ends were cut back, 7 bases at V and 11 bases at J, with 22 bases in the middle. CDR3 length equals 14 residues. The CDR3 nucleotides are TGTGCCAGCACGGGGACAGGGAGGGGACTAGGGCAGTATTTT. Amino acid sequence: CASTGTGRGLGQYF.

This sequence joins TRBV7-3 and TRBJ2-6; TRBD1 is a possible D gene (6 bases). This CDR3 is built from 18 residues. CDR1 is SGHTA and CDR2 is FQGTGA in the germline V gene. V was clipped by 3 bases and J by 0 bases, with 15 bases between them. As DNA, the CDR3 is TGTGCCAGCAGCTTTAGTACAGGGCCGATCTCTGGGGCCAACGTCCTGACTTTC. This gives the protein CASSFSTGPISGANVLTF.

The chain joins TRBV25-1 to TRBJ2-1; D ambiguous. The ends were cut back, 4 bases at V and 0 bases at J, with 7 bases in the middle. The length of the CDR3 is 14 residues. Germline CDR1 and CDR2: MGHDK and SYGVNS. The chain's CDR3 is CASSVGFSYNEQFF. CDR3 in DNA: TGTGCCAGCAGTGTCGGGTTCTCCTACAATGAGCAGTTCTTC.

The J gene is TRBJ2-1, the V gene TRBV2, with TRBD2 matching 7 bases. V was pared by 7 bases and J by 8 bases, with 8 bases of the junction left unmatched. The CDR3 loop spans 13 amino acids. Germline V gene sequence: CDR1 SNHLY, CDR2 FYNNEI. Written as DNA, the CDR3 is TGTGCCAGCAAAGGAGGACTAGGCGATGAGCAGTTCTTC. Translated: CASKGGLGDEQFF.

A remark on this clone: The CDR3 end shows no conserved phenylalanine or tryptophan, and so a read error is likely. This chain uses TRBV6-6 with TRBJ1-2; D might be TRBD1 (6 bases). V gave up 0 bases and J gave up 6 bases, with 8 bases separating them. This CDR3 region has 13 residues. Germline V gives CDR1 MNHNY, CDR2 SVGAGI (reference sequence). The CDR3 DNA follows: TGTGCCAGCAGTTACTCAGGGGGGGATGGCTACACCGTC. Residues: CASSYSGGDGYTV.

The gene calls are TRBV27 and TRBJ1-1; TRBD1 might be the D (5 bases). Germline V gives CDR1 MNHEY, CDR2 SMNVEV (reference sequence). With 5 bases removed from V and 0 bases from J, the gap between germline ends came to 13 bases. The CDR3 loop spans 15 amino acids. The CDR3 DNA follows: TGTGCCAGCAGTAGGGACTTTTCCATGAACACTGAAGCTTTCTTT. This translates into CASSRDFSMNTEAFF.

This clone was counted a single time. V is TRBV27 and J is TRBJ2-1; 7 bases fit TRBD2. CDR1 and CDR2 (germline): MNHEY, SMNVEV (reference sequence). V shed 7 bases, J shed 6 bases, and the junction held 9 bases outside the gene matches. The CDR3 length is 14 residues. Here the CDR3 reads CASKASGIPNEQFF. For the CDR3, the DNA is TGTGCCAGCAAGGCAAGCGGGATCCCCAATGAGCAGTTCTTC.

The V and J genes are TRBV7-3 and TRBJ2-2; a weak D match, TRBD1 (5 bases). The germline gives CDR1 SGHTA, CDR2 FQGTGA. There are 15 residues in the CDR3. V dropped 4 bases and J dropped 1 base, with 10 bases sitting between them. CDR3 sequence reads: CASSSSRVNTGELFF. The CDR3, as DNA: TGTGCCAGCAGCTCTTCCAGGGTGAACACCGGGGAGCTGTTTTTT.

The sample holds a few counts of this clone. The chain couples TRBV5-1 to TRBJ1-1, with 7 bases that match TRBD1. CDR1 SGHRS and CDR2 YFSETQ come from the germline V gene. CDR3 length: 15 residues. V dropped 4 bases and J dropped 1; count of bases not matched to a gene: 7. This CDR3 is CASSPTGDQNTEAFF. CDR3 in DNA: TGCGCCAGCAGCCCCACAGGGGACCAGAACACTGAAGCTTTCTTT.

The V gene is TRBV25-1, the J gene TRBJ2-7, with a tentative D call TRBD2 (6 bases). V gave up 2 bases and J gave up 5 bases, with 10 bases separating them. This CDR3 comprises 13 residues. CDR1 and CDR2 from the germline V gene are MGHDK and SYGVNS. Written as DNA, the CDR3 is TGTGCCAGCAGTGAAGAGTGGAGGGACGAGCAGTACTTC. Residues: CASSEEWRDEQYF.

The chain uses TRBV29-1 and TRBJ2-3; the match to TRBD2 covers 7 bases. CDR1 and CDR2 from the germline V gene are SQVTM and ANQGSEA. The V and J ends lost 4 bases and 6 bases, in that order; junction bases with no gene match: 10. The CDR3 is made up of 14 amino acids. CDR3 in amino acids: CSVAQGGNKDTQYF. The CDR3 coding sequence is TGCAGCGTTGCGCAGGGAGGGAATAAGGATACGCAGTATTTT.

This clone was recorded a few times. The V and J genes are TRBV5-6 and TRBJ2-6; D gene uncertain. Trimming removed 2 bases from V and 1 base from J, with 7 bases in between. The CDR3 extends over 15 amino acids. Per the germline V gene, CDR1 is SGHDT and CDR2 is YYEEEE. The CDR3 DNA follows: TGTGCCAGCAGCTTCAGTTTGTCTGGGGCCAACGTCCTGACTTTC. It specifies CASSFSLSGANVLTF.

The rearrangement joins TRBV5-6 to TRBJ2-5; D perhaps matches TRBD2 (5 bases). V was shortened by 0 bases and J by 5 bases, with 17 bases between the two germline ends. From germline, CDR1 is SGHDT and CDR2 YYEEEE. The CDR3 runs 16 residues. The CDR3 reads CASSLGRGVGLETQYF. The DNA of the CDR3 is TGTGCCAGCAGCTTGGGACGGGGAGTGGGGTTGGAGACCCAGTACTTC. Variable domain in full (rest from reference TRBV5-6 and TRBJ2-5): DAGVTQSPTHLIKTRGQQVTLRCSPKSGHDTVSWYQQALGQGPQFIFQYYEEEERQRGNFPDRFSGHQFPNYSSELNVNALLLGDSALYLCASSLGRGVGLETQYFGPGTRLLVL.

The chain combines TRBV25-1 with TRBJ2-3; 8 bases agree with TRBD2. The V segment lost 3 bases and the J segment 2 bases; nucleotides outside the gene matches: 4. Germline V gene data show CDR1 as MGHDK and CDR2 as SYGVNS. This CDR3 region has 15 residues. CDR3 nucleotides: TGTGCCAGCAGTGAGGCGGGGGGCCCCACAGATACGCAGTATTTT. Protein: CASSEAGGPTDTQYF.

The rearrangement links TRBV7-8 to TRBJ2-5, with TRBD2 as a possible D gene (6 bases). The CDR3 has 15 amino acids. V lost 0 bases and J 5 bases, leaving 13 bases between the germline ends. Looked up from germline, CDR1 is SGHVS and CDR2 is FQNEAQ. CDR3 coding DNA: TGTGCCAGCAGCTTAGCGCCTGGGGGGTCGGAGACCCAGTACTTC. Translating it yields CASSLAPGGSETQYF.

V and J are TRBV10-3 and TRBJ2-3; D unresolved. Germline CDR1 and CDR2: ENHRY and SYGVKD. CDR3 length: 15 amino acids. V was pared by 4 bases and J by 0 bases, with 11 bases between. The CDR3 here is CAISGGPPSTDTQYF. CDR3 bases: TGTGCCATCAGTGGTGGGCCCCCTAGCACAGATACGCAGTATTTT.

This clone was counted only a few times. One end of the junction fails to match germline, which may point to a read error. This chain uses TRBV7-7 with TRBJ2-1; D is perhaps TRBD2 (6 bases). Germline V gives CDR1 SSHAT, CDR2 FNYEAQ (reference sequence). This CDR3 spans 15 amino acids. The CDR3 reads CASSLGTGPIGEQFF. CDR3 nucleotides: TGTGCTAGCAGCTTGGGGACTGGACCAATTGGCGAGCAGTTCTTC.

The V call is TRBV5-1, the J call TRBJ1-2; TRBD1 agrees at 8 bases. The ends lost 1 base at V and 10 bases at J; junction bases unmatched: 6. CDR3 length: 13 amino acids. Germline CDR1 reads SGHRS; CDR2 reads YFSETQ. DNA of the CDR3: TGCGCCAGCAGCTTGTTCAGGGGGCGAGACTACACCTTC. It codes for CASSLFRGRDYTF.

The V and J genes are TRBV6-5 and TRBJ1-6; 9 nucleotides line up with TRBD1. This CDR3 is built from 15 residues. The junction had 8 bases not matched to a gene; V was cut back by 4 bases and J by 10 bases. In germline, CDR1 is MNHEY, CDR2 SVGAGI. CDR3 protein: CASSSFGTGLSPLHF. CDR3 sequence (DNA): TGTGCCAGCAGTTCATTTGGGACAGGGCTATCACCCCTCCACTTT.

The V call is TRBV5-4, the J call TRBJ2-5; possibly TRBD1 for D (6 bases). This CDR3 contains 16 residues. V shed 6 bases and J shed 4 bases, with 22 bases lying between them. CDR1 is SGHNT, CDR2 YYREEE, per germline (reference sequence). CDR3 protein: CASKGQRGHQGETQYF. CDR3 DNA sequence: TGTGCCAGCAAGGGCCAAAGGGGACATCAAGGAGAGACCCAGTACTTC.